These T cell receptor beta chains were read from a single sample in a study of blood T cell repertoires in COVID-19. Sequencing used immunoSEQ multiplex PCR; TCRdb keeps in-frame clones, though not all of them. This repertoire shows 350,000 to 450,000 clones, approximately 81% found once; its top ten account for 3% to 4.5%. The sample taken for sequencing was peripheral blood. These receptors were collected from a woman between 18 and 29 years old with acute or convalescent COVID-19. Each CDR3 is given with its conserved first and last residue. D genes are given only for firm matches. The size field is filled for only some rows; it gives once, few, many or a size class.

D	size	V	J	CDR3	DNA
NA	NA	TRBV2	TRBJ2-7	CASSEGGGTAYEQYF	TGTGCCAGCAGTGAGGGCGGAGGGACAGCCTACGAGCAGTACTTC
NA	NA	TRBV7-2	TRBJ1-3	CASSWTRGSGNTIYF	TGTGCCAGCAGCTGGACGCGGGGCTCTGGAAACACCATATATTTT
TRBD1	NA	TRBV24-1	TRBJ1-1	CATSDRQGTEAFF	TGTGCCACCAGTGATCGACAGGGTACTGAAGCTTTCTTT
TRBD1	NA	TRBV28	TRBJ1-5	CASSYPKGQGVGQPQHF	TGTGCCAGCAGTTATCCGAAGGGACAGGGGGTAGGTCAGCCCCAGCATTTT
NA	NA	TRBV9	TRBJ2-3	CASSVRQGRTDTQYF	TGTGCCAGCAGCGTACGGCAGGGGCGGACAGATACGCAGTATTTT
NA	NA	TRBV6-5	TRBJ1-2	CASRDLANYGYTF	TGTGCCAGCAGGGACTTAGCTAACTATGGCTACACCTTC
NA	NA	TRBV5-8	TRBJ2-7	CASSRSTGTYEQYF	TGTGCCAGCAGCCGCTCAACGGGGACCTACGAGCAGTACTTC
NA	NA	TRBV27	TRBJ1-2	CASSLGASGYGYTF	TGTGCCAGCAGTTTAGGGGCCTCTGGCTATGGCTACACCTTC
NA	NA	TRBV11-3	TRBJ2-2	CASSRWADTGELFF	TGTGCCAGCAGCAGATGGGCAGATACCGGGGAGCTGTTTTTT
TRBD2	NA	TRBV6-4	TRBJ2-3	CASSATSGSTDTQYF	TGTGCCAGCAGTGCGACTAGCGGGAGCACAGATACGCAGTATTTT
TRBD1	NA	TRBV4-1	TRBJ2-7	CASRLTQGAYEQYF	TGCGCCAGCAGACTAACACAGGGGGCGTACGAGCAGTACTTC
TRBD2	NA	TRBV27	TRBJ2-7	CASSSGSFLYEQYF	TGTGCCAGCAGCAGCGGGAGCTTTCTCTACGAGCAGTACTTC
NA	NA	TRBV3-1/TRBV3-2	TRBJ1-5	CASSQVLGADNQPQHF	TGTGCCAGCAGCCAAGTTTTAGGGGCAGACAATCAGCCCCAGCATTTT
TRBD1	NA	TRBV7-9	TRBJ1-4	CASSLTGGGEKLFF	TGTGCCAGCAGCCTTACAGGGGGTGGTGAAAAACTGTTTTTT
NA	NA	TRBV5-1	TRBJ1-6	CASSLVRGSPLHF	TGCGCCAGCAGCTTGGTACGGGGTTCACCCCTCCACTTT
TRBD2	NA	TRBV11-2	TRBJ2-7	CASSSVSGSRSYEQYF	TGTGCCAGCAGCTCCGTTAGCGGGAGCCGGTCGTACGAGCAGTACTTC
TRBD1	NA	TRBV5-1	TRBJ1-1	CASTPVWRGRDTEAFF	TGCGCCAGCACCCCCGTGTGGAGGGGGCGAGACACTGAAGCTTTCTTT
TRBD2	NA	TRBV28	TRBJ2-1	CASSSSGSKVNEQFF	TGTGCCAGCAGTAGTAGCGGGAGTAAGGTGAATGAGCAGTTCTTC
NA	NA	TRBV7-9	TRBJ2-7	CASRYTVGSVGRPGYEQYF	TGTGCCAGCAGATACACGGTCGGGAGTGTCGGGAGACCTGGGTACGAGCAGTACTTC
TRBD1	once	TRBV5-1	TRBJ1-2	CASSGGQVDGYTF	TGCGCCAGCAGCGGGGGACAGGTAGATGGCTACACCTTC
NA	once	TRBV7-9	TRBJ1-2	CASSSSRDIKPDGYTF	TGTGCCAGCAGCTCCTCCCGGGACATCAAACCCGATGGCTACACCTTC
TRBD1	NA	TRBV2	TRBJ1-6	CASSESRDRGSPLHF	TGTGCCAGCAGTGAGAGCCGGGACAGGGGTTCACCCCTCCACTTT
NA	NA	TRBV21-1	TRBJ2-1	CASSKSPIVSGVTYNEQFF	TGTGCCAGCAGCAAATCACCCATAGTGTCGGGGGTTACCTACAATGAGCAGTTCTTC
NA	NA	TRBV9	TRBJ1-2	CASSAEDSHYGYTF	TGTGCCAGCAGCGCAGAGGACAGTCACTATGGCTACACCTTC
TRBD1	NA	TRBV24-1	TRBJ2-5	CATSDPGQGARETQYF	TGTGCCACCAGTGACCCCGGACAGGGGGCGCGGGAGACCCAGTACTTC
NA	NA	TRBV9	TRBJ1-3	CASSVESGRSGNTIYF	TGTGCCAGCAGCGTAGAGAGCGGACGCTCTGGAAACACCATATATTTT
NA	NA	TRBV6-6	TRBJ1-1	CASSLGQNTEAFF	TGTGCCAGCAGTTTGGGACAGAACACTGAAGCTTTCTTT